The next 14 T cell receptor beta chains were all read from a single sample in a study of blood T cell repertoires in COVID-19. Only in-frame clones appear in the TCRdb table, and some are missing; sequencing was by immunoSEQ multiplex PCR. This table holds about 140,000 clones, around 77% found once. The specimen sequenced was peripheral blood. These receptor sequences come from a man aged 50 or older with active or convalescent COVID-19.

This clone turned up a few times. V gene TRBV28 combines with J gene TRBJ1-2; tentative D call: TRBD1 (5 bases). The ends were cut back, 7 bases at V and 2 bases at J, with 8 bases in the middle. Germline-derived CDR1 and CDR2 are MDHEN and SYDVKM. This CDR3 contains 12 residues. The CDR3 loop reads CASNAGNYGYTF. The CDR3 DNA reads as TGTGCCAGCAACGCAGGGAACTATGGCTACACCTTC.

The count of this clone is one. The gene calls are TRBV7-2 and TRBJ1-5; D might be TRBD1 (6 bases). Germline assignment: CDR1 SGHTA and CDR2 FQGNSA. The V end was cut by 5 bases, the J end by 5 bases, with 10 bases between. The CDR3 is 13 residues long. For the CDR3, the DNA is TGTGCCAGCAGCCGGGACAATGATCAGCCCCAGCATTTT. Amino acid sequence: CASSRDNDQPQHF.

This clone was seen a single time. V is TRBV20-1 and J is TRBJ2-7; D unresolved. The CDR3 has 11 amino acids. Germline loops: CDR1 DFQATT, CDR2 SNEGSKA (reference sequence). Trimming cost V 5 bases and J 4 bases, with 9 bases left between them. This chain's CDR3 is CSASQAYEQYF. The DNA for the CDR3 is TGCAGTGCTTCTCAAGCTTACGAGCAGTACTTC.

J is TRBJ1-6 and V is TRBV28, with D hard to call. The CDR3 extends over 14 amino acids. Germline loops: CDR1 MDHEN, CDR2 SYDVKM. V was cut by 3 bases and J by 9 bases, with 12 bases left in between. This chain's CDR3 is CASSFRREVSPLHF. For the CDR3, the DNA is TGTGCCAGCAGTTTCAGACGGGAGGTTTCACCCCTCCACTTT.

In its sample, this clone was seen once. V is TRBV19 and J is TRBJ2-1; 8 nucleotides match TRBD2. CDR3 length equals 16 residues. CDR1 is LNHDA and CDR2 is SQIVND in the germline V gene (reference sequence). V was clipped by 1 base and J by 2 bases; unmatched bases: 4. The CDR3, as DNA: TGTGCCAGTAGTATAGGCGGCGGGGGGACCTACAATGAGCAGTTCTTC. This gives the protein CASSIGGGGTYNEQFF. The whole variable domain, filled in from reference TRBV19 and TRBJ2-1, reads DGGITQSPKYLFRKEGQNVTLSCEQNLNHDAMYWYRQDPGQGLRLIYYSQIVNDFQKGDIAEGYSVSREKKESFPLTVTSAQKNPTAFYLCASSIGGGGTYNEQFFGPGTRLTVL.

For this clone: The sample holds other DNA sequences that translate to the same CDR3. The chain recombines TRBV5-6 with TRBJ1-1; TRBD1 might be the D (5 bases). This CDR3 is 14 amino acids long. V lost 0 bases and J lost 0, with 6 bases in between. The germline gives CDR1 SGHDT, CDR2 YYEEEE. The CDR3 sequence is CASSLGTLNTEAFF. The CDR3 DNA reads as TGTGCCAGCAGCTTGGGGACATTGAACACTGAAGCTTTCTTT. The full variable domain, completed using reference TRBV5-6 and TRBJ1-1, is DAGVTQSPTHLIKTRGQQVTLRCSPKSGHDTVSWYQQALGQGPQFIFQYYEEEERQRGNFPDRFSGHQFPNYSSELNVNALLLGDSALYLCASSLGTLNTEAFFGQGTRLTVV.

This rearrangement joins TRBV12-3 or TRBV12-4 to TRBJ1-2; no clear D gene. V lost 3 bases to trimming and J lost 2 bases, with 7 bases between them. This CDR3 region has 13 residues. The CDR3 protein is CASSFKPNYGYTF. The CDR3 nucleotides are TGTGCCAGCAGTTTCAAGCCCAACTATGGCTACACCTTC.

CDR3 sequence reads: CASSYGQIGANVLTF. The CDR3 region has the DNA TGTGCCAGCAGTTACGGACAGATCGGGGCCAACGTCCTGACTTTC. The chain links TRBV6-2 or TRBV6-3 to TRBJ2-6; tentatively, D is TRBD1 (6 bases). Trimming took off 2 bases at V and 4 bases at J, with 9 bases between the two ends. This CDR3 region has 15 residues. Germline CDR1 and CDR2: MNHEY and SVGEGT.

The gene calls are TRBV14 and TRBJ1-2, with D tentatively TRBD1 (6 bases). This CDR3 has 16 amino acids. Germline CDR1 is SGHDN and CDR2 is FVKESK. Trimming shortened V by 3 bases and J by 4 bases, and 18 bases separated the two germline ends. CDR3 sequence: CASSHEPGALAYGYTF. The CDR3 DNA is TGTGCCAGCAGCCATGAGCCAGGGGCCCTTGCCTATGGCTACACCTTC.

This clone has just a few counts. The V gene is TRBV10-2, the J gene TRBJ1-2, with 8 bases that match TRBD1. The V segment lost 2 bases and the J segment 4 bases; nucleotides outside the gene matches: 3. The CDR3 contains 14 residues. Germline CDR1 and CDR2: WSHSY and SAAADI. CDR3 DNA sequence: TGCGCCAGCAGTGAGGGACAGGGTAGCTATGGCTACACCTTC. It yields the protein CASSEGQGSYGYTF.

This rearrangement joins TRBV4-1 to TRBJ2-7; no clear D. This CDR3 is 19 amino acids long. The V gene's germline CDR1 is MGHRA and CDR2 YSYEKL. V lost 0 bases, J lost 0 bases, and 21 bases lay in between. Written as DNA, the CDR3 is TGCGCCAGCAGCCAAGATCCTGGGTCTACTGTACTAAGCTCCTACGAGCAGTACTTC. Amino acids: CASSQDPGSTVLSSYEQYF.

This chain links TRBV27 with TRBJ1-4, with 10 bases identical to TRBD1. J lost 4 bases, V lost 3 bases, and 2 bases had no gene match. CDR1 is MNHEY and CDR2 is SMNVEV in the germline V gene (reference sequence). The CDR3 is 15 residues long. CDR3 sequence reads: CASSLTGGVNEKLFF. CDR3 DNA: TGTGCCAGCAGTTTGACAGGGGGCGTTAATGAAAAACTGTTTTTT.

The chain joins TRBV5-1 to TRBJ1-2; D gene ambiguous. CDR3 size: 11 residues. Germline V gene data show CDR1 as SGHRS and CDR2 as YFSETQ. Trimming removed 1 base at V and 9 bases at J, with 7 bases between. DNA of the CDR3: TGCGCCAGCAGCTTGAACAGTCGCTACACCTTC. Translated, it gives CASSLNSRYTF.

The chain links TRBV28 to TRBJ2-2, with TRBD2 matching over 9 bases. V dropped 2 bases and J dropped 1; count of bases not matched to a gene: 8. The CDR3 consists of 18 residues. Germline-derived CDR1 and CDR2 are MDHEN and SYDVKM. The CDR3 nucleotides are TGTGCCAGCAGTTTAACCATTAGCGGGAGCGGGAACACCGGGGAGCTGTTTTTT. This sequence encodes CASSLTISGSGNTGELFF.